This T cell receptor beta chain was observed in a study of cytomegalovirus exposure and HLA in healthy donors. Regarding the study as a whole: TRBV6-2, TRBV6-3 and some other V segments were unresolvable in 87-base-pair reads. Immune exposure data for these donors was limited to CMV serostatus. Common viral pathogens were later found to be apparently linked to several of the most significant clusters.

On this clone itself: The antigen is undetermined.

Primers for the PCR totalled 60 Vbeta and 13 Jbeta. Generated by immunoSEQ multiplex PCR, the TCRdb table keeps only in-frame clones and is missing some. There are about 78,000 clones in the sample; 72% occur only once, and 11% lies in the top ten. CDR1 and CDR2 (germline): SGHVS, FNYEAQ. This CDR3 is built from 15 residues. Trimming cost V 5 bases and J 0 bases; bases outside gene matches: 4. The receptor was isolated from a woman between 40 and 50 years old in good health and CMV-seropositive. This chain uses TRBV7-6 with TRBJ2-3; TRBD2 matches at 8 bases. The sample was PBMCs. The CDR3 loop is CASSPTSGSTDTQYF. The CDR3 DNA follows: TGTGCCAGCAGCCCTACTAGCGGCAGCACAGATACGCAGTATTTT.